One and the same sample provided the 12 T cell receptor beta chains below, sequenced in a study of blood T cell repertoires in COVID-19. Sequenced by immunoSEQ multiplex PCR; TCRdb stores in-frame clones only, minus some. Counted here are about 70,000 clones, more than 60% occurring once; the ten biggest clones make up less than 10%. Sequencing was carried out using peripheral blood. Receptors were obtained from a human donor in a cohort sampled during active COVID-19.

The rearrangement uses TRBV28 and TRBJ1-4; weak D call: TRBD1 (6 bases). CDR1 is MDHEN and CDR2 is SYDVKM in the germline V gene. The CDR3 spans 15 residues. Trimming removed 5 bases at V and 0 bases at J, with 10 bases between. The CDR3 loop is CASSTSGATNEKLFF. The CDR3 DNA follows: TGTGCCAGCAGTACCTCAGGGGCAACTAATGAAAAACTGTTTTTT.

CDR3 nucleotides: TGCAGCGTTTGGAGGGGCCGGGACACTGAAGCTTTCTTT. It codes for CSVWRGRDTEAFF. This sequence joins TRBV29-1 and TRBJ1-1; possibly TRBD1 for D (5 bases). Trimming took off 5 bases at V and 3 bases at J, with 13 bases between the two ends. This CDR3 is 13 amino acids long. Germline V lookup: CDR1 SQVTM, CDR2 ANQGSEA.

The chain employs TRBV30 and TRBJ2-2; 9 bases align to TRBD2. The germline V gene has CDR1 GTSNPN and CDR2 SVGIG (reference sequence). The CDR3 is made up of 15 amino acids. J gave up 4 bases and V 8 bases, and 11 bases lay outside the gene matches. In DNA, the CDR3 is TGTGCCGGAGGTCGCGGGGGGGCCACCACCGGGGAGCTGTTTTTT. Translating it yields CAGGRGGATTGELFF.

The chain is built from TRBV6-5 and TRBJ2-7, with 8 nucleotides matching TRBD1. The CDR3 extends over 14 amino acids. V shed 5 bases, J shed 7 bases, and the junction held 10 bases outside the gene matches. Germline lookup yields CDR1 MNHEY and CDR2 SVGAGI. The CDR3 loop reads CASSRGTGTGEQYF. CDR3 DNA sequence: TGTGCCAGCAGTCGGGGGACAGGAACGGGGGAGCAGTACTTC.

The chain links TRBV5-4 to TRBJ2-3; 10 bases are shared with TRBD1. The CDR3 spans 18 residues. The germline V gene has CDR1 SGHNT and CDR2 YYREEE (reference sequence). Trimming took 3 bases from V and 6 from J; bases not matched to a gene: 16. CDR3: CASSSHRTDRGRVDTQYF. The CDR3 bases are TGTGCCAGCAGCTCCCACCGGACCGACAGGGGGCGCGTCGATACGCAGTATTTT. Full variable domain (rest looked up from reference TRBV5-4 and TRBJ2-3): ETGVTQSPTHLIKTRGQQVTLRCSSQSGHNTVSWYQQALGQGPQFIFQYYREEENGRGNFPPRFSGLQFPNYSSELNVNALELDDSALYLCASSSHRTDRGRVDTQYFGPGTRLTVL.

The rearrangement joins TRBV5-1 to TRBJ2-3; D perhaps matches TRBD2 (6 bases). Looked up from germline, CDR1 is SGHRS and CDR2 is YFSETQ. This CDR3 has 17 amino acids. With 4 bases removed from V and 5 bases from J, the gap between germline ends came to 23 bases. The CDR3 here is CASSPMFGRGDKDTQYF. CDR3 sequence (DNA): TGCGCCAGCAGCCCGATGTTCGGGCGGGGAGATAAAGATACGCAGTATTTT.

This clone occurred a few times. This rearrangement joins TRBV7-9 to TRBJ2-2, with 7 bases identical to TRBD1. J gave up 3 bases and V 4 bases, and 8 bases lay outside the gene matches. CDR1 is SEHNR, CDR2 FQNEAQ, per germline (reference sequence). The length of the CDR3 is 16 residues. The CDR3 region is CASSSRQGEYTGELFF. The DNA for the CDR3 is TGTGCCAGCAGCTCCCGCCAGGGGGAATACACCGGGGAGCTGTTTTTT. The complete variable domain, with remaining parts taken from reference TRBV7-9 and TRBJ2-2, reads DTGVSQNPRHKITKRGQNVTFRCDPISEHNRLYWYRQTLGQGPEFLTYFQNEAQLEKSRLLSDRFSAERPKGSFSTLEIQRTEQGDSAMYLCASSSRQGEYTGELFFGEGSRLTVL.

The J gene is TRBJ2-2, the V gene TRBV6-1; weak D call: TRBD1 (6 bases). The CDR3 is 17 amino acids. Germline V gene lookup returns CDR1 MNHNS and CDR2 SASEGT. V lost 2 bases and J 0 bases, leaving 13 bases between the germline ends. CDR3 nucleotide sequence: TGTGCCAGCAGTGAATTCCAACAGGGAACGAACACCGGGGAGCTGTTTTTT. Translation: CASSEFQQGTNTGELFF.

The chain employs TRBV5-1 and TRBJ1-3; D remains unclear. Germline assignment: CDR1 SGHRS and CDR2 YFSETQ. The CDR3 is 17 residues long. V lost 0 bases and J 0 bases, leaving 13 bases between the germline ends. The CDR3: CASSLEAVRSSGNTIYF. The CDR3 DNA reads as TGCGCCAGCAGCTTGGAAGCGGTGAGGAGCTCTGGAAACACCATATATTTT.

V is TRBV6-5 and J is TRBJ1-3; D possibly corresponds to TRBD1 (5 bases). The CDR3 sequence is 16 residues long. Germline V gene lookup returns CDR1 MNHEY and CDR2 SVGAGI. V lost 2 bases and J lost 0, with 11 bases in between. The CDR3 loop is CASSYGGGTSGNTIYF. DNA for the CDR3: TGTGCCAGCAGTTACGGGGGGGGGACCTCTGGAAACACCATATATTTT.

This clone was seen only a few times. The CDR3 region is CSVLAGSTNEKLFF. The CDR3 DNA follows: TGCAGCGTATTAGCTGGGAGCACTAATGAAAAACTGTTTTTT. V and J are TRBV29-1 and TRBJ1-4; unclear D gene. This CDR3 is built from 14 residues. Germline lookup yields CDR1 SQVTM and CDR2 ANQGSEA. V was clipped by 6 bases and J by 2 bases, with 13 bases between them.

V and J are TRBV6-5 and TRBJ1-6; 10 nucleotides agree with TRBD1. This CDR3 comprises 14 residues. With 6 bases clipped from V and 8 bases from J, the junction kept 4 bases outside the gene matches. Looked up from germline, CDR1 is MNHEY and CDR2 is SVGAGI. The CDR3 spells CASRPGQGYSPLHF. The CDR3 region has the DNA TGTGCCAGCAGACCGGGACAGGGGTATTCACCCCTCCACTTT.